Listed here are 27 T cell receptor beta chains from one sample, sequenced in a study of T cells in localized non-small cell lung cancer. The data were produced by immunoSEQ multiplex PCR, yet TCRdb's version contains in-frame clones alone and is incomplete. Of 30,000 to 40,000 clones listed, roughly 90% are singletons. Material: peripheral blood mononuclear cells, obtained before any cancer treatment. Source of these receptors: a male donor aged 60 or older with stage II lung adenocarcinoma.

CDR3 DNA sequence: TGTGCCTGGAGTTTCGGGAACAGTCGCCCACACGAGCAGTACTTC. Protein sequence: CAWSFGNSRPHEQYF. The chain combines TRBV30 with TRBJ2-7; D might be TRBD2 (5 bases). Trimming removed 2 bases from V and 5 bases from J, with 19 bases in between. The CDR3 has 15 amino acids. Per the germline V gene, CDR1 is GTSNPN and CDR2 is SVGIG (reference sequence).

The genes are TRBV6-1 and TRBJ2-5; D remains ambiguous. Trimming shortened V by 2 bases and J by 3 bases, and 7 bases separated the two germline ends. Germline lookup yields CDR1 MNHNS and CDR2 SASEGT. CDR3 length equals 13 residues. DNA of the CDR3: TGTGCCAGCAGTGAACTTACGAAAGAGACCCAGTACTTC. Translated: CASSELTKETQYF.

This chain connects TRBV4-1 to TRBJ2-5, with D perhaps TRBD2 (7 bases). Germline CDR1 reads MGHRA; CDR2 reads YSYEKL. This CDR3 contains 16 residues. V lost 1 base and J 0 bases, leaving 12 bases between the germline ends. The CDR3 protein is CASSQGGGGHQETQYF. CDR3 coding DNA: TGCGCCAGCAGCCAAGGGGGCGGGGGCCACCAAGAGACCCAGTACTTC.

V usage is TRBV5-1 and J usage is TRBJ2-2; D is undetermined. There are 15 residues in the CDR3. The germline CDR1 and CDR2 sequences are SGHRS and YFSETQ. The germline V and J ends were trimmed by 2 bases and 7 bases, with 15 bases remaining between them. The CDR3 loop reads CASSFAGGKSGELFF. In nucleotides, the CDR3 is TGCGCCAGCAGCTTCGCAGGTGGTAAGAGCGGGGAGCTGTTTTTT.

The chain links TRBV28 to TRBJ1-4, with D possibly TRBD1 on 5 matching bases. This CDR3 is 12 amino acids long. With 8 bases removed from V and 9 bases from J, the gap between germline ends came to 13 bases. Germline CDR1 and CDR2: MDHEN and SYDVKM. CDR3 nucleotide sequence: TGTGCCAGCGCCGGGGACTCTCAAAAACTGTTTTTT. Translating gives CASAGDSQKLFF.

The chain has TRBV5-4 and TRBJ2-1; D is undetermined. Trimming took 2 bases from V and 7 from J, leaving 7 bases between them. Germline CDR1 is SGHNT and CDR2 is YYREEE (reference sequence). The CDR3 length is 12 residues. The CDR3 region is CASSFGRNEQFF. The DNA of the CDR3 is TGTGCCAGCAGCTTCGGCCGGAATGAGCAGTTCTTC.

The CDR3 sequence is CASSKEATPEDGNEQFF. As DNA, the CDR3 is TGTGCCAGCAGCAAAGAGGCAACACCGGAGGACGGCAATGAGCAGTTCTTC. V and J are TRBV21-1 and TRBJ2-1; the D segment call TRBD2 is taken from the table without a DNA check. TRBV21-1 is a pseudogene locus. This CDR3 has 17 residues.

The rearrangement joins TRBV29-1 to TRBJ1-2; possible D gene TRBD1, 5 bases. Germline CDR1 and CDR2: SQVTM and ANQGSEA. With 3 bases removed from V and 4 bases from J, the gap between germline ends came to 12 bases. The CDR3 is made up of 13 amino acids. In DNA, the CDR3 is TGCAGCGTTGAGGGGGGAGACTTCTATGGCTACACCTTC. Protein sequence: CSVEGGDFYGYTF.

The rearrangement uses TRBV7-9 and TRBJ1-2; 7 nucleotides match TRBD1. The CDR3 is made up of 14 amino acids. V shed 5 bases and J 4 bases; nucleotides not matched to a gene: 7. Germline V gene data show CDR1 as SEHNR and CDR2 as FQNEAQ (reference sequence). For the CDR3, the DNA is TGTGCCAGCAGCCCAATCCGGGACAGCTATGGCTACACCTTC. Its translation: CASSPIRDSYGYTF.

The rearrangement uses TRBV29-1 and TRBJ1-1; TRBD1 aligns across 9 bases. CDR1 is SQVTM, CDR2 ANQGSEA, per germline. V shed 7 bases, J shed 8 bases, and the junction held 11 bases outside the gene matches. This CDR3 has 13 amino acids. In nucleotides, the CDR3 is TGCAGCGCTGCCCGCGGGACAGGGCAAGAAGCTTTCTTT. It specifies CSAARGTGQEAFF.

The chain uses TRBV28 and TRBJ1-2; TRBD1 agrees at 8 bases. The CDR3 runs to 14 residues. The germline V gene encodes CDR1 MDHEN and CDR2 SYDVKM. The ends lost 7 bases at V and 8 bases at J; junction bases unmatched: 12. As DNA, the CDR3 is TGTGCCAGCAATCCCGCGGACAGGGCAAGGGGCTACACCTTC. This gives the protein CASNPADRARGYTF.

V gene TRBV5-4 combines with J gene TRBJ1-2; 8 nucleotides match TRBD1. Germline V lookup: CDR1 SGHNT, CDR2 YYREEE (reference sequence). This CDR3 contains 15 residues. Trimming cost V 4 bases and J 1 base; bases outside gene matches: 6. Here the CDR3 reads CASSHRDRSNYGYTF. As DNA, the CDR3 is TGTGCCAGCAGCCACCGGGACAGGAGTAACTATGGCTACACCTTC.

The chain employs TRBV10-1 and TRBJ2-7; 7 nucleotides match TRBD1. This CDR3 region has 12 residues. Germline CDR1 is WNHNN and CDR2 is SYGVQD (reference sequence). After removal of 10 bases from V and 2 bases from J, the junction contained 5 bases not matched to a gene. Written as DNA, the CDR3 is TGCGCCACTAACAGGGGACCCTACGAGCAGTACTTC. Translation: CATNRGPYEQYF.

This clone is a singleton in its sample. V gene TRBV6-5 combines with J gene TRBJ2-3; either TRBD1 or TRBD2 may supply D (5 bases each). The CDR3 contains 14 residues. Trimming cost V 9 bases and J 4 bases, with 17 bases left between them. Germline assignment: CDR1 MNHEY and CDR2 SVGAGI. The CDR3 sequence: CASRLGVGADTQYF. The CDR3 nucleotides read TGTGCCAGTCGGTTGGGAGTAGGGGCAGATACGCAGTATTTT.

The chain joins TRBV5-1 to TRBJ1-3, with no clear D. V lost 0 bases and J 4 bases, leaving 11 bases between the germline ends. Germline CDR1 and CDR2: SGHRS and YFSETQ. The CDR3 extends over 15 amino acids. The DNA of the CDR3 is TGCGCCAGCAGCTTGGACACTTCTATCGGAAACACCATATATTTT. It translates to CASSLDTSIGNTIYF.

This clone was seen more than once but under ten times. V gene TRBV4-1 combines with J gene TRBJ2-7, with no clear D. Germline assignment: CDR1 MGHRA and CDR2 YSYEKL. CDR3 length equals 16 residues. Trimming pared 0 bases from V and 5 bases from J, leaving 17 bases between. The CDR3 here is CASSQDDFIKVDEQYF. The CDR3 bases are TGCGCCAGCAGCCAAGACGATTTCATAAAAGTCGACGAGCAGTACTTC.

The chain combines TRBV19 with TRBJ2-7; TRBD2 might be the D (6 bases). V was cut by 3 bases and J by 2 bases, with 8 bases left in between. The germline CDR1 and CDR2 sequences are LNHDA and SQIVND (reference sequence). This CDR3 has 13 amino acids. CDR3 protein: CASSIGGAYEQYF. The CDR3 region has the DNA TGTGCCAGTAGTATTGGCGGGGCCTACGAGCAGTACTTC.

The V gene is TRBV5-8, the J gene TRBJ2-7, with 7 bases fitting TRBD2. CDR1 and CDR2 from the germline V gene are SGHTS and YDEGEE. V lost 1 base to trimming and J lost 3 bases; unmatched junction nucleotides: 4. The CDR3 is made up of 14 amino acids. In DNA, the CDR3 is TGTGCCAGCAGCTTGTTCCCTAGCGGCTACGAGCAGTACTTC. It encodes CASSLFPSGYEQYF.

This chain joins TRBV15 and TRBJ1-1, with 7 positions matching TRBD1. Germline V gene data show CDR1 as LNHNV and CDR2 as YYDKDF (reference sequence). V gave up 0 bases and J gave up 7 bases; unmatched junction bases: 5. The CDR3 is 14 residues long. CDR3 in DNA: TGTGCCACCAGCAGAGATCAACGACAGGGTGAAGCTTTCTTT. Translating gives CATSRDQRQGEAFF. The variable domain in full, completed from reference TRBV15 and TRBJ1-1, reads DAMVIQNPRYQVTQFGKPVTLSCSQTLNHNVMYWYQQKSSQAPKLLFHYYDKDFNNEADTPDNFQSRRPNTSFCFLDIRSPGLGDTAMYLCATSRDQRQGEAFFGQGTRLTVV.

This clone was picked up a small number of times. For the CDR3, the DNA is TGTGCCGGGGGACAGGGGGCCTACGAGCAGTACTTC. Translation gives CAGGQGAYEQYF. This sequence joins TRBV30 and TRBJ2-7, with 11 bases fitting TRBD1. The CDR3 is made up of 12 amino acids. Germline V gives CDR1 GTSNPN, CDR2 SVGIG (reference sequence). Unmatched junction bases numbered 2, after V lost 8 bases and J lost 2 bases.

CDR3 sequence reads: CASSEGMGGGQPQHF. Here the CDR3 DNA reads TGTGCCAGCAGTGAAGGAATGGGCGGCGGACAGCCCCAGCATTTT. The rearrangement links TRBV6-1 to TRBJ1-5; D is ambiguous. The V gene lost 1 base and the J gene lost 7 bases, with 14 bases spanning the gap. This CDR3 has 15 amino acids. The germline gives CDR1 MNHNS, CDR2 SASEGT.

The CDR3 DNA is TGTGCCAGTAGTCGGGCAGGCGAGCAGTACTTC. Amino acid sequence: CASSRAGEQYF. The chain recombines TRBV19 with TRBJ2-7; D unresolved. With 5 bases removed from V and 6 bases from J, the gap between germline ends came to 8 bases. Germline loops: CDR1 LNHDA, CDR2 SQIVND (reference sequence). This CDR3 spans 11 amino acids.

As DNA, the CDR3 is TGTGCCAGTAGTACTCTTGGAGATACGCAGTATTTT. Translated: CASSTLGDTQYF. The chain has TRBV19 and TRBJ2-3; no firm D call. Germline CDR1 is LNHDA and CDR2 is SQIVND (reference sequence). Deletions cut 4 bases from V and 5 bases from J, with 7 bases between. The CDR3 has 12 residues.

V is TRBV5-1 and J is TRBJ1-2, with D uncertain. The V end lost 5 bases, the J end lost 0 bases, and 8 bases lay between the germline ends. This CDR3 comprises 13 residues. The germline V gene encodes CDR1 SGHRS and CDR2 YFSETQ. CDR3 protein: CASREGPNYGYTF. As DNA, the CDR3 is TGCGCCAGCAGGGAAGGGCCTAACTATGGCTACACCTTC.

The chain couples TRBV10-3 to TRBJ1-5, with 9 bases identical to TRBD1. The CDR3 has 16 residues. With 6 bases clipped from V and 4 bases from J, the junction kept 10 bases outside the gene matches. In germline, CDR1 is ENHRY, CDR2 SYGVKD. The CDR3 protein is CAIRGDGQGQNQPQHF. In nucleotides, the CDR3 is TGTGCCATCAGGGGCGACGGACAGGGGCAAAATCAGCCCCAGCATTTT.

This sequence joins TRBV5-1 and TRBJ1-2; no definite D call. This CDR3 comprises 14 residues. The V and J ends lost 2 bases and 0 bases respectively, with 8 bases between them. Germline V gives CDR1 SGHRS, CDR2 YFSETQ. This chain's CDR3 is CASSLSSSNYGYTF. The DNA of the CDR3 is TGCGCCAGCAGCTTAAGCTCCTCTAACTATGGCTACACCTTC.

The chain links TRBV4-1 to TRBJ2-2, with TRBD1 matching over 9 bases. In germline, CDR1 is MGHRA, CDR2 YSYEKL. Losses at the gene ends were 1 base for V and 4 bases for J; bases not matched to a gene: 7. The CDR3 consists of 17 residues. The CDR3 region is CASSQVPGQGFTGELFF. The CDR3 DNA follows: TGCGCCAGCAGCCAAGTCCCGGGACAGGGATTCACCGGGGAGCTGTTTTTT.